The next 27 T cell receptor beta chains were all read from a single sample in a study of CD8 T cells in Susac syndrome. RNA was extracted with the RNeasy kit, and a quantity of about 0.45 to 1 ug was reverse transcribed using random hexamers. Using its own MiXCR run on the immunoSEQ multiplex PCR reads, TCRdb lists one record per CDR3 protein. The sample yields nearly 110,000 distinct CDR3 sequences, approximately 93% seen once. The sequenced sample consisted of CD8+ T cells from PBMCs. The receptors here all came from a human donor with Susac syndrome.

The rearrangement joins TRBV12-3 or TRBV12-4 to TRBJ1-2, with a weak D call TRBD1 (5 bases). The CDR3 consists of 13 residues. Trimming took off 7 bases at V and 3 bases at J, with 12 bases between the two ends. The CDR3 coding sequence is TGTGCCAGCAAACCGCAGGGTTACTATGGCTACACCTTC. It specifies CASKPQGYYGYTF.

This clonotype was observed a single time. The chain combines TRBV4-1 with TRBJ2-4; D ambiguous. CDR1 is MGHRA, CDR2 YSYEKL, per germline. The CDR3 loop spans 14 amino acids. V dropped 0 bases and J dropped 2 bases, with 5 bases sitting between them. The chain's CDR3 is CASSQERTKNIQYF. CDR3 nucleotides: TGCGCCAGCAGCCAAGAGCGGACCAAAAACATTCAGTACTTC.

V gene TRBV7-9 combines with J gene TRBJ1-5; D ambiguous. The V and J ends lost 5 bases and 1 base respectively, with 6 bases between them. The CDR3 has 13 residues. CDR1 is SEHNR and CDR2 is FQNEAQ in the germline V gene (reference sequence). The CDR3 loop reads CASSPISNQPQHF. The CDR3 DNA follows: TGTGCCAGCAGCCCAATCAGCAATCAGCCCCAGCATTTT.

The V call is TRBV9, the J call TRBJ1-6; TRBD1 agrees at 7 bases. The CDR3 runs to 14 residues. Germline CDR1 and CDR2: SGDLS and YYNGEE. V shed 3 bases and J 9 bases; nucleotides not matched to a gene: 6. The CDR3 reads CASSEGQSGSPLHF. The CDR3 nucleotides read TGTGCCAGCAGCGAGGGACAGTCCGGTTCACCCCTCCACTTT.

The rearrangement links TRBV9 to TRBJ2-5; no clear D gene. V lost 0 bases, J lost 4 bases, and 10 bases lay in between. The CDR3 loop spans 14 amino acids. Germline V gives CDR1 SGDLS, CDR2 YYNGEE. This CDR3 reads CASSVGSGRETQYF. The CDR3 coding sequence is TGTGCCAGCAGCGTAGGGAGTGGGCGAGAGACCCAGTACTTC.

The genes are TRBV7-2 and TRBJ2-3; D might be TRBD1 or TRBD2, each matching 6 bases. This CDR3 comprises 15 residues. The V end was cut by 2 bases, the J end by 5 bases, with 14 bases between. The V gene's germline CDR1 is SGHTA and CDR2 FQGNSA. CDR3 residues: CASSLYGGNVDTQYF. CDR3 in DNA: TGTGCCAGCAGCTTATACGGGGGCAATGTAGATACGCAGTATTTT.

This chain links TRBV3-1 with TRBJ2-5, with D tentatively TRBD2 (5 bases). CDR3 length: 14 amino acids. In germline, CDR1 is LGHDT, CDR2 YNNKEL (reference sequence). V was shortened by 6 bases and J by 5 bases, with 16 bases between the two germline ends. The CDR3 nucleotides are TGTGCCAGCAGAAAGAAGGGCACGGGGGAGACCCAGTACTTC. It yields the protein CASRKKGTGETQYF.

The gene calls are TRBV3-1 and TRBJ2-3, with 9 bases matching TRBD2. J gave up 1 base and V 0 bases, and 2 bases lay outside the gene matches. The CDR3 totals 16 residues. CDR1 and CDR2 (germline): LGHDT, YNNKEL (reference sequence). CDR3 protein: CASSQESGGRTDTQYF. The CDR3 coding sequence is TGTGCCAGCAGCCAAGAGAGCGGGGGGCGCACAGATACGCAGTATTTT.

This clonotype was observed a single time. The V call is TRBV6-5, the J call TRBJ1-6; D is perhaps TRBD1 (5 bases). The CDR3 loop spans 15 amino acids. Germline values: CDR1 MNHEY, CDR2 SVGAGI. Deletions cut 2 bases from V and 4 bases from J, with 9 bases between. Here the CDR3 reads CASSYNGGYNSPLHF. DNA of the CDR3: TGTGCCAGCAGTTACAACGGGGGGTATAATTCACCCCTCCACTTT.

The CDR3 DNA sequence: TGTGCCAGCAGCCATGGGACTAGCGGGGGGGTTGGAGAGCAGTTCTTC. This encodes CASSHGTSGGVGEQFF. This chain joins TRBV4-2 and TRBJ2-1, with 16 bases matching TRBD2. The CDR3 totals 16 residues. Germline V gives CDR1 LGHNA, CDR2 YNFKEQ. J gave up 10 bases and V 3 bases, and 6 bases lay outside the gene matches.

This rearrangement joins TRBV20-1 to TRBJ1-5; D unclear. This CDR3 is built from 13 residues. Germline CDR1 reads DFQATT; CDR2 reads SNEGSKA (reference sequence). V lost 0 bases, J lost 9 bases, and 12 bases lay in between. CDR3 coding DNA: TGCAGTGCTAGAGAGCTTCAAGGTTGGCCCCAGCATTTT. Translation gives CSARELQGWPQHF.

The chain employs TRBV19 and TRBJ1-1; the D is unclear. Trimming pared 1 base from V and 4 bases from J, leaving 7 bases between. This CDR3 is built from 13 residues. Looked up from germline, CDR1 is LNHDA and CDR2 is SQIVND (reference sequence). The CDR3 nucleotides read TGTGCCAGTAGTATAGGAGGGCTCACTGAAGCTTTCTTT. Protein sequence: CASSIGGLTEAFF.

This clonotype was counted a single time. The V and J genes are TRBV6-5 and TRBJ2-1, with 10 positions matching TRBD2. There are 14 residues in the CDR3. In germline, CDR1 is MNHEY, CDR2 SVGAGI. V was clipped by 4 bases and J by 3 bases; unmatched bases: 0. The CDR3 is CASSLAGGYNEQFF. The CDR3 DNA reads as TGTGCCAGCAGTTTAGCGGGGGGCTACAATGAGCAGTTCTTC.

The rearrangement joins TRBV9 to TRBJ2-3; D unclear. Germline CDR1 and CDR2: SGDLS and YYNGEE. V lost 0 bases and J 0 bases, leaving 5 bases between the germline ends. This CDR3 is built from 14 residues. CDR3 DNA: TGTGCCAGCAGCGTAGATGGCAGCACAGATACGCAGTATTTT. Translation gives CASSVDGSTDTQYF.

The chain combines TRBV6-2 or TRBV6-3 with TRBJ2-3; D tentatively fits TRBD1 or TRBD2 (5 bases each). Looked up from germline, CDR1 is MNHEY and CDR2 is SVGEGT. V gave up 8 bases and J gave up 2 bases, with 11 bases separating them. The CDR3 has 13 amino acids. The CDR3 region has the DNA TGTGCCAGCGGGGGTACCGACACAGATACGCAGTATTTT. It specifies CASGGTDTDTQYF.

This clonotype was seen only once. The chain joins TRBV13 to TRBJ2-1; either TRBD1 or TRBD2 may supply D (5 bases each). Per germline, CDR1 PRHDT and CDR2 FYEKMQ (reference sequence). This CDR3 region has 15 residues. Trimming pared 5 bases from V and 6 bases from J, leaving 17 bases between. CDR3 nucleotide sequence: TGTGCCAGCAGCCCCCGGGGACCTTCGGGCAATGAGCAGTTCTTC. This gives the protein CASSPRGPSGNEQFF.

CDR3 region: CASSAEGTQYF. CDR3 DNA: TGTGCCAGCAGCGCCGAAGGGACCCAGTACTTC. The gene calls are TRBV9 and TRBJ2-5; D is unresolved. Germline V gives CDR1 SGDLS, CDR2 YYNGEE. The CDR3 is 11 amino acids. V was cut by 3 bases and J by 7 bases, with 7 bases left in between.

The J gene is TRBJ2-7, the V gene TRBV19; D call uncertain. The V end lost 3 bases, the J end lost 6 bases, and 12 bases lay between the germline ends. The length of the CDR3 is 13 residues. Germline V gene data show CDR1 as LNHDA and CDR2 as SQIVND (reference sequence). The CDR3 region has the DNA TGTGCCAGTAGTATGGCAGGTACTGGCGAGCAGTACTTC. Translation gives CASSMAGTGEQYF.

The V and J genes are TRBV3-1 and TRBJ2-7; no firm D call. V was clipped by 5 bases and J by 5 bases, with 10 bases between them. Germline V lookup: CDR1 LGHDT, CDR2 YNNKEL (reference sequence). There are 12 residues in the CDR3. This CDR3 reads CASSGPPNEQYF. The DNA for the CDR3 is TGTGCCAGCAGCGGCCCTCCCAACGAGCAGTACTTC.

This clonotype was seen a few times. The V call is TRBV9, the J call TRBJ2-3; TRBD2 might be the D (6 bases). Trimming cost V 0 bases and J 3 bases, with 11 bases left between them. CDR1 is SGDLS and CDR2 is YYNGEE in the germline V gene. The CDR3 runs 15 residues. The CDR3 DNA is TGTGCCAGCAGCGTAGGGGGAGGAGCGACAGATACGCAGTATTTT. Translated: CASSVGGGATDTQYF.

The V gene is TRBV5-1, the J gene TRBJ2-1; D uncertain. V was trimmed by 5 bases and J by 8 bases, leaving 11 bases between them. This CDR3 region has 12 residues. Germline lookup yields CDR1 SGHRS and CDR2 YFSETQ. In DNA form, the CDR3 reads TGCGCCAGCAGGAGGCTAGTCGATGAGCAGTTCTTC. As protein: CASRRLVDEQFF.

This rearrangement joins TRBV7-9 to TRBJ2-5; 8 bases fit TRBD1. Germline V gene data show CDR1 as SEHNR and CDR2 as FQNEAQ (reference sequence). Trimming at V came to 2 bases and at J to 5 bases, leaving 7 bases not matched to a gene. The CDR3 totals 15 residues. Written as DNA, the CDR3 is TGTGCCAGCAGCTTAATCCGGGACAGGAGGGAGACCCAGTACTTC. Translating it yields CASSLIRDRRETQYF.

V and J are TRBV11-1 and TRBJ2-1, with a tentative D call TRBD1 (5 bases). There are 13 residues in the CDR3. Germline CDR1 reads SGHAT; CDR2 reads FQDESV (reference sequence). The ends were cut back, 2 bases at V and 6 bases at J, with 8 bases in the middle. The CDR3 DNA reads TGTGCCAGCAGCTTACTAGACAGCAATGAGCAGTTCTTC. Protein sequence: CASSLLDSNEQFF. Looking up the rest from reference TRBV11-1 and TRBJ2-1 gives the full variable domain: EAEVAQSPRYKITEKSQAVAFWCDPISGHATLYWYRQILGQGPELLVQFQDESVVDDSQLPKDRFSAERLKGVDSTLKIQPAELGDSAMYLCASSLLDSNEQFFGPGTRLTVL.

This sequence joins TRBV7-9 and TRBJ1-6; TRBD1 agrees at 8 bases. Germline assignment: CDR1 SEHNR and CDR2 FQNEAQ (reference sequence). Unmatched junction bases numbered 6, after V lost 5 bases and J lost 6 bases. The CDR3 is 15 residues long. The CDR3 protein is CASSAGTGRNSPLHF. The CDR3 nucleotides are TGTGCCAGCAGCGCCGGGACAGGACGTAATTCACCCCTCCACTTT.

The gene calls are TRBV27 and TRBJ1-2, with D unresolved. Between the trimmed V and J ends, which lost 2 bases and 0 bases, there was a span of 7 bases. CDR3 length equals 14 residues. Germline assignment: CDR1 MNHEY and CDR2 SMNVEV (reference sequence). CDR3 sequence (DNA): TGTGCCAGCAGTTTAAGTCGATCTAACTATGGCTACACCTTC. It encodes CASSLSRSNYGYTF.

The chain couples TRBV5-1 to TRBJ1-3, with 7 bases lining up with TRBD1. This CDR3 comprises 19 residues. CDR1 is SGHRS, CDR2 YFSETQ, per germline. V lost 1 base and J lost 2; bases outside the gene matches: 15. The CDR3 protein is CASSLLGTDTDEAGNTIYF. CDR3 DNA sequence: TGCGCCAGCAGCTTGTTGGGGACAGATACCGATGAGGCTGGAAACACCATATATTTT.

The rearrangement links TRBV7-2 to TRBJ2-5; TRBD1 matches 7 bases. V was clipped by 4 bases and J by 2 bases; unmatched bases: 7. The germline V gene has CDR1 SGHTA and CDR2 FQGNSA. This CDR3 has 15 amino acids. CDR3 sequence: CASSSSPTGQETQYF. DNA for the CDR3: TGTGCCAGCAGCTCTTCCCCGACAGGGCAAGAGACCCAGTACTTC.